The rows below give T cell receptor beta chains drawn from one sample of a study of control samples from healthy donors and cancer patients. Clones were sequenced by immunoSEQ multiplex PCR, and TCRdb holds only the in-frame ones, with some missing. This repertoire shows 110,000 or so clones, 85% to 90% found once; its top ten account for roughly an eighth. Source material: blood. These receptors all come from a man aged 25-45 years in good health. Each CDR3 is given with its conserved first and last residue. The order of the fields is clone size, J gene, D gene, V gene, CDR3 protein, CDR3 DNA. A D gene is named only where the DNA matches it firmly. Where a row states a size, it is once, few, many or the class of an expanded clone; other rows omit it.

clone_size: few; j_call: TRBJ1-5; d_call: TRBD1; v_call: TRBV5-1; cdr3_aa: CASSPDGTDNQPQHF; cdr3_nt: TGCGCCAGCAGCCCCGACGGGACAGACAATCAGCCCCAGCATTTT
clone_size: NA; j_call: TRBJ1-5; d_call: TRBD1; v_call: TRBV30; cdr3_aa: CAWSRDSLNQPQHF; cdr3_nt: TGTGCCTGGAGTAGGGACAGCCTAAATCAGCCCCAGCATTTT
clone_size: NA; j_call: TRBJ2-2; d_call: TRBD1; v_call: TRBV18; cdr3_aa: CASSPYRQGITGELFF; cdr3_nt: TGTGCCAGCTCACCATACAGACAGGGAATCACCGGGGAGCTGTTTTTT
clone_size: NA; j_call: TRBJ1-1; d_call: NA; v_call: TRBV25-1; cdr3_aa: CASSEYFGGAANTEAFF; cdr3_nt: TGTGCCAGCAGTGAATATTTTGGGGGCGCGGCGAACACTGAAGCTTTCTTT
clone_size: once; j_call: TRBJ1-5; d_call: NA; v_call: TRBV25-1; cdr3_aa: CASSEYGGNQPQHF; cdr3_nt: TGTGCCAGCAGTGAATATGGCGGCAATCAGCCCCAGCATTTT
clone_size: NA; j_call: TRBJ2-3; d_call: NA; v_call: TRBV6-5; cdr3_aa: CASSYTTEYSTDTQYF; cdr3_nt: TGTGCCAGCAGTTACACGACAGAGTATAGCACAGATACGCAGTATTTT
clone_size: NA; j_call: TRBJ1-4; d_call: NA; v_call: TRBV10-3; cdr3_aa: CAISDTDNEKLFF; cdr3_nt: TGTGCCATCAGTGATACAGATAATGAAAAACTGTTTTTT
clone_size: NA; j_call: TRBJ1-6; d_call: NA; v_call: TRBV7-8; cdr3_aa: CASSLDTRQNSPLHF; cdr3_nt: TGTGCCAGCAGCTTAGATACAAGGCAAAATTCACCCCTCCACTTT
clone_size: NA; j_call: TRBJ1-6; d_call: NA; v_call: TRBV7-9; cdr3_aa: CASSASALRGTPLHF; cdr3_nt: TGTGCCAGCAGCGCGTCGGCCCTGCGGGGCACACCCCTCCACTTT
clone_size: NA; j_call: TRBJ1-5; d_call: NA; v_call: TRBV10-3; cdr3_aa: CAIRREGDNQPQHF; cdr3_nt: TGTGCCATCAGGCGGGAGGGGGACAATCAGCCCCAGCATTTT
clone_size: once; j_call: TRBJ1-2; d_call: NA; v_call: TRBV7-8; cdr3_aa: CASSLVQGNYGYTF; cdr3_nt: TGTGCCAGCAGCTTAGTCCAGGGAAACTATGGCTACACCTTC
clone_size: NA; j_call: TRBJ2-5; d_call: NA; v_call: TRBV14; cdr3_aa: CASSRPPGGKEETQYF; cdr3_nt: TGTGCCAGCAGCCGGCCCCCCGGGGGAAAGGAAGAGACCCAGTACTTC
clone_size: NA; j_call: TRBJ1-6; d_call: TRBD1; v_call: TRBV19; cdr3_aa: CASGDRLDSPLHF; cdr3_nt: TGTGCCAGTGGGGACAGGCTGGATTCACCCCTCCACTTT
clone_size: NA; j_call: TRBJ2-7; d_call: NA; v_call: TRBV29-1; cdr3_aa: CSVEDSTTYEQYF; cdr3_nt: TGCAGCGTGGAAGACTCTACCACCTACGAGCAGTACTTC
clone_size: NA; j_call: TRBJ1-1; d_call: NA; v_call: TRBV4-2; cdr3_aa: CASSQERVQNTEAFF; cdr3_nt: TGTGCCAGCAGCCAAGAAAGGGTCCAGAACACTGAAGCTTTCTTT
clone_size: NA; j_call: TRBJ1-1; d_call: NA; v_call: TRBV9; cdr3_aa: CASSASGAGTEAFF; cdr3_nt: TGTGCCAGCAGCGCCTCAGGGGCGGGCACTGAAGCTTTCTTT
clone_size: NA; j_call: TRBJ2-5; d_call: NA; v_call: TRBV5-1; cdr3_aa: CASSSPSQETQYF; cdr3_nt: TGCGCCAGCAGTTCCCCTAGCCAAGAGACCCAGTACTTC
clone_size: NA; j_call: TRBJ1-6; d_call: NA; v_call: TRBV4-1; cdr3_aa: CASSRKRNLNSPLHF; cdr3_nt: TGCGCCAGCAGCCGAAAAAGGAACCTTAATTCACCCCTCCACTTT
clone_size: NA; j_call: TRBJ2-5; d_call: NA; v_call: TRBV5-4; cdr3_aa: CASTLYNQETQYF; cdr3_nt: TGTGCCAGCACCCTCTACAATCAAGAGACCCAGTACTTC
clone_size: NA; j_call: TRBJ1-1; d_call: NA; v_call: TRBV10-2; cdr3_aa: CASSEQGGTEAFF; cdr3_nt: TGCGCCAGCAGTGAACAGGGAGGCACTGAAGCTTTCTTT
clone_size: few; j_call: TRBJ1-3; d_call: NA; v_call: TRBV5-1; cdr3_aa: CASSLGRMVSGNTIYF; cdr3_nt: TGCGCCAGCAGCCTGGGACGGATGGTCTCTGGAAACACCATATATTTT
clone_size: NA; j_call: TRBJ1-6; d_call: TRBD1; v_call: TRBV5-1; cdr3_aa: CASSQDRGPNSPLHF; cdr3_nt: TGCGCCAGCAGCCAGGACAGGGGGCCTAATTCACCCCTCCACTTT
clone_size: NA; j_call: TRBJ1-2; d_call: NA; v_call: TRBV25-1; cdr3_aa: CASSSPAGGYYGYTF; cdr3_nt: TGTGCCAGCAGTTCTCCTGCGGGGGGCTACTATGGCTACACCTTC
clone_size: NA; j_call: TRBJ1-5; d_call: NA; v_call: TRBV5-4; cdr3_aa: CASSSGGEFNQPQHF; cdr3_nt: TGTGCCAGCAGCTCCGGGGGGGAGTTCAATCAGCCCCAGCATTTT
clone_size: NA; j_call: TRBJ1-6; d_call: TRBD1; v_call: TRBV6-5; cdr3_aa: CASSYSWDRVNSPLHF; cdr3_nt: TGTGCCAGCAGTTACTCGTGGGACAGGGTCAATTCACCCCTCCACTTT
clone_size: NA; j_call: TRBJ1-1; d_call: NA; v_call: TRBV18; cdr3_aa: CASSPIKNTEAFF; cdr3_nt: TGTGCCAGCTCACCAATTAAGAACACTGAAGCTTTCTTT
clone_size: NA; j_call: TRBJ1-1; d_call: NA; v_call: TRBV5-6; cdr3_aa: CASSLVTSMNTEAFF; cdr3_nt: TGTGCCAGCAGCTTAGTGACATCGATGAACACTGAAGCTTTCTTT
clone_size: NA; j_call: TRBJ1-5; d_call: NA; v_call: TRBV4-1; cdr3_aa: CASSQANQPQHF; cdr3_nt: TGCGCCAGCAGCCAAGCGAATCAGCCCCAGCATTTT
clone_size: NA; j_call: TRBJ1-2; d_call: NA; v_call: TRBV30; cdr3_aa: CAVDGYTF; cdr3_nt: TGTGCCGTTGATGGCTACACCTTC
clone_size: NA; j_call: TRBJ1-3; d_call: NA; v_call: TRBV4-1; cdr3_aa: CASSQDTGSGNTIYF; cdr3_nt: TGCGCCAGCAGCCAAGATACCGGCTCTGGAAACACCATATATTTT
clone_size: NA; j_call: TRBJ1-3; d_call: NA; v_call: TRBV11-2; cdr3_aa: CASSLGQGGNTIYF; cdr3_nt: TGTGCCAGCAGCTTAGGGCAGGGAGGAAACACCATATATTTT
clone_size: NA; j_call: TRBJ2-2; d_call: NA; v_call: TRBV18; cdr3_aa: CASSPGTVTGELFF; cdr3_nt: TGTGCCAGCTCGCCCGGGACCGTCACCGGGGAGCTGTTTTTT
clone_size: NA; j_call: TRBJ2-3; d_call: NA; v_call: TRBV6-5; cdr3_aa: CASSYPSTDTQYF; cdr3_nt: TGTGCCAGCAGTTATCCTAGCACAGATACGCAGTATTTT
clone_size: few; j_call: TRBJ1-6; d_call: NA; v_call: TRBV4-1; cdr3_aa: CASSQDGTTYNSPLHF; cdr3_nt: TGCGCCAGCAGCCAAGATGGGACAACCTATAATTCACCCCTCCACTTT
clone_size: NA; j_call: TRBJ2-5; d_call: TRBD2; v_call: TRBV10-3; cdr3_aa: CAISDGGAGKETQYF; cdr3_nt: TGTGCCATCAGTGACGGGGGGGCCGGGAAAGAGACCCAGTACTTC
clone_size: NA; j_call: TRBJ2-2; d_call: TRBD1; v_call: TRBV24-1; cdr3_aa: CATRLGTGQPPSTGELFF; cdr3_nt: TGTGCCACCAGGCTAGGGACAGGGCAACCTCCGAGCACCGGGGAGCTGTTTTTT
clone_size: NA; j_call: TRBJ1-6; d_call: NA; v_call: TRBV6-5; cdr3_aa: CASTPMGEGSPLHF; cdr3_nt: TGTGCCAGCACCCCAATGGGGGAAGGGTCACCCCTCCACTTT
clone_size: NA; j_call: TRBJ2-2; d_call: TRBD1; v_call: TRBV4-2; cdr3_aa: CASSRQITGVTGELFF; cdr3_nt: TGTGCCAGCAGCCGTCAAATCACAGGGGTGACCGGGGAGCTGTTTTTT
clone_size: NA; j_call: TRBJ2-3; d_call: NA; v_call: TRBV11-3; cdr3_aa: CASSFPRTGINTDTQYF; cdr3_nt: TGTGCCAGCAGCTTCCCCCGAACGGGAATCAACACAGATACGCAGTATTTT
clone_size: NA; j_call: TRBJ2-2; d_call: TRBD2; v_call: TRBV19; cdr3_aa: CASEETAGGTNGELFF; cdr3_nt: TGTGCCAGCGAGGAAACGGCGGGGGGGACGAACGGGGAGCTGTTTTTT
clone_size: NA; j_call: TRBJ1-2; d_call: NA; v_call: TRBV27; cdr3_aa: CASSISGSPFGYTF; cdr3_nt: TGTGCCAGCAGTATATCAGGGTCCCCATTCGGCTACACCTTC
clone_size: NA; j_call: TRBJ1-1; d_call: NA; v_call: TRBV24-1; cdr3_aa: CATRGRVNTEAFF; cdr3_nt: TGTGCCACCAGAGGACGGGTGAACACTGAAGCTTTCTTT
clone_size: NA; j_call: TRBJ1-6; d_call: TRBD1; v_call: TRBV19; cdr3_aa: CASRTGIDNSPLHF; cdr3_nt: TGTGCCAGTAGGACAGGGATTGATAATTCACCCCTCCACTTT
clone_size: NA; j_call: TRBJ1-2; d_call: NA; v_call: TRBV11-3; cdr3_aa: CASSSPDSYGYTF; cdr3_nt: TGTGCCAGCAGCTCACCCGACAGCTATGGCTACACCTTC
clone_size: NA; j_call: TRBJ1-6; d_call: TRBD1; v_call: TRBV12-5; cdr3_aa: CASGLLLPQGMDSPLHF; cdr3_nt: TGTGCTAGTGGTTTGTTACTGCCACAGGGGATGGATTCACCCCTCCACTTT
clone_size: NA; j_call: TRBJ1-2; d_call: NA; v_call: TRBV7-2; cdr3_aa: CASSTMGTVYGYTF; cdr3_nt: TGTGCCAGCAGCACCATGGGGACGGTCTATGGCTACACCTTC
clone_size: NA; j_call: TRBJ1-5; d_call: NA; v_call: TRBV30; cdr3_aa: CAWSLQGSQPQHF; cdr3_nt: TGTGCCTGGAGTTTGCAGGGGAGTCAGCCCCAGCATTTT
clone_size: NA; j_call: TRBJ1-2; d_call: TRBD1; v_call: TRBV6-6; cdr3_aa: CASSPQKTGNRARGYTF; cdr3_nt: TGTGCCAGCAGTCCCCAGAAGACAGGGAATAGGGCTAGAGGCTACACCTTC
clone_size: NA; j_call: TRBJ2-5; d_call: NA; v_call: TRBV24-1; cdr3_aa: CATSDFFSAETQYF; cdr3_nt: TGTGCCACCAGTGATTTCTTCAGCGCAGAGACCCAGTACTTC